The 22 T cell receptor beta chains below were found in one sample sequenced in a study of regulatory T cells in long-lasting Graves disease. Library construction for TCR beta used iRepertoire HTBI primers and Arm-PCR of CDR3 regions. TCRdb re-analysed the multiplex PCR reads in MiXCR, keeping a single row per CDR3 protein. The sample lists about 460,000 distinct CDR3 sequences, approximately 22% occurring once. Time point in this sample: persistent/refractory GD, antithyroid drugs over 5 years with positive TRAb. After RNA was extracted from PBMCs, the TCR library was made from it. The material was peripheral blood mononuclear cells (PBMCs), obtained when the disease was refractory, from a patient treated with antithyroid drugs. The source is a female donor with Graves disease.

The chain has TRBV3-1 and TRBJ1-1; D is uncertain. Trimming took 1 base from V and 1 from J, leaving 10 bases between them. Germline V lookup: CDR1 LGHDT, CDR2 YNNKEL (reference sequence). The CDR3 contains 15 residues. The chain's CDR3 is CASSQAREGNTEAFF. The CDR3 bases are TGTGCCAGCAGCCAAGCGAGGGAGGGGAACACTGAAGCTTTCTTT.

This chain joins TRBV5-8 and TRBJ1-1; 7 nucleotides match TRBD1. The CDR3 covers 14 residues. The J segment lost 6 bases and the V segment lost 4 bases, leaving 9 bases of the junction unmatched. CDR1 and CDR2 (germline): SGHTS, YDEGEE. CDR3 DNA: TGTGCCAGCAGCCGACAGGGCCGATGGGCTGAAGCTTTCTTT. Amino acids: CASSRQGRWAEAFF.

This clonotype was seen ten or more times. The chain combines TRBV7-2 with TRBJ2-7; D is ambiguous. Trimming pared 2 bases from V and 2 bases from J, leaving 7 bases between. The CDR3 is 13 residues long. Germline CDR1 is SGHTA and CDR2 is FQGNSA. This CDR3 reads CASSLIVAYEQYF. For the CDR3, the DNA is TGTGCCAGCAGCTTAATAGTAGCCTACGAGCAGTACTTC.

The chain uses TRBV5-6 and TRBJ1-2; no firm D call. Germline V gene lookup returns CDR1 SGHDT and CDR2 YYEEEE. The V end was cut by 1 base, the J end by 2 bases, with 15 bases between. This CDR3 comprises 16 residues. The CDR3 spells CASSLLTEGTNYGYTF. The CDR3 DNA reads TGTGCCAGCAGCTTGCTGACGGAGGGAACCAACTATGGCTACACCTTC.

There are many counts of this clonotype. CDR3 region: CSAGEGLAGGISSGKTQYF. In nucleotides, the CDR3 is TGCAGTGCTGGCGAGGGACTAGCGGGGGGGATATCGTCGGGGAAGACCCAGTACTTC. This chain joins TRBV20-1 and TRBJ2-5, with 16 positions matching TRBD2. Trimming cost V 5 bases and J 6 bases; bases outside gene matches: 18. CDR1 and CDR2 from the germline V gene are DFQATT and SNEGSKA (reference sequence). The CDR3 length is 19 residues.

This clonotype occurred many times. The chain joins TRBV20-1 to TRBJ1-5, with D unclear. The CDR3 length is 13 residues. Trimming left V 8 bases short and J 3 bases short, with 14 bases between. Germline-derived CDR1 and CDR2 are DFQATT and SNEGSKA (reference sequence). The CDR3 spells CSSQAQYNQPQHF. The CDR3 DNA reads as TGCAGTTCTCAAGCGCAGTACAATCAGCCCCAGCATTTT.

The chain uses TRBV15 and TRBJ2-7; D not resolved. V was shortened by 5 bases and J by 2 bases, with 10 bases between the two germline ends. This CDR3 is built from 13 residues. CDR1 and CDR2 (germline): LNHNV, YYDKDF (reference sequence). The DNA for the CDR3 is TGTGCCACCAGCGGGCCCGGGCCCTACGAGCAGTACTTC. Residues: CATSGPGPYEQYF.

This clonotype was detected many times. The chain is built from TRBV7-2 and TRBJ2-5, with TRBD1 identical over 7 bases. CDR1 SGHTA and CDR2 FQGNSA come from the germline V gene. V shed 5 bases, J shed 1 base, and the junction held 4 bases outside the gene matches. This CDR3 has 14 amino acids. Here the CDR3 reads CASSGWDSQETQYF. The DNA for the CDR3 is TGTGCCAGCAGCGGATGGGACAGCCAAGAGACCCAGTACTTC.

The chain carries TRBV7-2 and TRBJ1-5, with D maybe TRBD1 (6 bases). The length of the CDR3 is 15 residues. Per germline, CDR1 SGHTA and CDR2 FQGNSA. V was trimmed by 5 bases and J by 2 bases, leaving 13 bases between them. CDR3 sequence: CASSADRDGNQPQHF. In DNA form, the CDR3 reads TGTGCCAGCAGCGCGGACAGAGATGGCAATCAGCCCCAGCATTTT.

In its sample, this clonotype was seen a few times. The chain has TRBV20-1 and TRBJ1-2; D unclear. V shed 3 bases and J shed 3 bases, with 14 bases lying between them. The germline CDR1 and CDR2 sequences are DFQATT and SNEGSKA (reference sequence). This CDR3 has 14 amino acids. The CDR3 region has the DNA TGCAGTGCTAGTAAGCCGACCGGCGACTATGGCTACACCTTC. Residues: CSASKPTGDYGYTF.

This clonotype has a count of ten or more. The CDR3 reads CASSIPFFGRRVNTEAFF. Here the CDR3 DNA reads TGTGCCAGCAGTATCCCTTTTTTTGGGCGGCGCGTGAACACTGAAGCTTTCTTT. The chain couples TRBV28 to TRBJ1-1; D ambiguous. V lost 5 bases, J lost 0 bases, and 22 bases lay in between. This CDR3 is 18 amino acids long. Germline V CDR1 and CDR2: MDHEN, SYDVKM.

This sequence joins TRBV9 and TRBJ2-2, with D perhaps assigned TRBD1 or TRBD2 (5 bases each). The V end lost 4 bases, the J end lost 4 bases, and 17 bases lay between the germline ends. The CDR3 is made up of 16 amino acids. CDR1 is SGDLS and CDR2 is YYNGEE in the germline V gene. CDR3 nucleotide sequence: TGTGCCAGCAGCCTCACCCTGGGACCGCGCACCGGGGAGCTGTTTTTT. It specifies CASSLTLGPRTGELFF.

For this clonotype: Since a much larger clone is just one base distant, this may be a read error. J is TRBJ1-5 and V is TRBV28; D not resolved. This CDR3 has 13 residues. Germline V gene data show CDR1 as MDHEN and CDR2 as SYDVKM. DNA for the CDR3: TGTGCCAGCAGTCTCCTAGAGAATCGGCCCCAGCATTTT. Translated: CASSLLENRPQHF.

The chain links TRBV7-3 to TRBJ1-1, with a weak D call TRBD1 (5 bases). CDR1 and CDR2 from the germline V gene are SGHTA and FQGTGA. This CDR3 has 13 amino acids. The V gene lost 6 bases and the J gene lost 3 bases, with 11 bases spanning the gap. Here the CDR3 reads CASRSGGDTEAFF. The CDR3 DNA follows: TGTGCCAGCAGGAGCGGGGGGGACACTGAAGCTTTCTTT. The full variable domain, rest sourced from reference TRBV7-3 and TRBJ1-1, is GAGVSQTPSNKVTEKGKYVELRCDPISGHTALYWYRQSLGQGPEFLIYFQGTGAADDSGLPNDRFFAVRPEGSVSTLKIQRTERGDSAVYLCASRSGGDTEAFFGQGTRLTVV.

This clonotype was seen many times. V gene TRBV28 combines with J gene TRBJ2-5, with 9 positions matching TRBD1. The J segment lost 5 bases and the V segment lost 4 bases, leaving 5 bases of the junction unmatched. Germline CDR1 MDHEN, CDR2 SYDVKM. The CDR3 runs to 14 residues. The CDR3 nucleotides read TGTGCCAGCAGTTCCACAGGGGGCACGGAGACCCAGTACTTC. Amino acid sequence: CASSSTGGTETQYF.

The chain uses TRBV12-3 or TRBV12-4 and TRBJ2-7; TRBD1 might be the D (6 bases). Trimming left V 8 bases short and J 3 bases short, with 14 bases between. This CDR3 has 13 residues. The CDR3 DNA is TGTGCCAGCGGGCGGACAGAGGGCTACGAGCAGTACTTC. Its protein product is CASGRTEGYEQYF.

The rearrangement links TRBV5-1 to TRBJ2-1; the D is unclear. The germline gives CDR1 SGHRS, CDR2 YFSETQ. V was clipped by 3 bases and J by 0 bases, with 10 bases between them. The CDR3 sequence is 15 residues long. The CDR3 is CASSSEQSSYNEQFF. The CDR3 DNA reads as TGCGCCAGCAGCTCGGAGCAGAGCTCCTACAATGAGCAGTTCTTC.

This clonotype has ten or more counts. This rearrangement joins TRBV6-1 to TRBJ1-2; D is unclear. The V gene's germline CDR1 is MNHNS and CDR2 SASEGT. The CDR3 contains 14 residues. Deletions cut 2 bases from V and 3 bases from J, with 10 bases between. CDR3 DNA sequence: TGTGCCAGCAGTGAATCTAACAGTTACTATGGCTACACCTTC. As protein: CASSESNSYYGYTF.

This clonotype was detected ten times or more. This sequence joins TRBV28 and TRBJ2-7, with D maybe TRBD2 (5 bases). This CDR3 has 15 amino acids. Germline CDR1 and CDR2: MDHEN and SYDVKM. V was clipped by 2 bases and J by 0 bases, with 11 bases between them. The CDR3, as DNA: TGTGCCAGCAGTTTAATCGGCGAGGGCTCCTACGAGCAGTACTTC. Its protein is CASSLIGEGSYEQYF.

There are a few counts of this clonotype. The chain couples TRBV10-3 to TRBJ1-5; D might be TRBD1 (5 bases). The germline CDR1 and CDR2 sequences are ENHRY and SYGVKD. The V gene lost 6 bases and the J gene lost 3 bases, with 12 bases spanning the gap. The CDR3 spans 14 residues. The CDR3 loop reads CAISDAGINQPQHF. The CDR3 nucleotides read TGTGCCATCAGCGATGCAGGGATCAATCAGCCCCAGCATTTT.

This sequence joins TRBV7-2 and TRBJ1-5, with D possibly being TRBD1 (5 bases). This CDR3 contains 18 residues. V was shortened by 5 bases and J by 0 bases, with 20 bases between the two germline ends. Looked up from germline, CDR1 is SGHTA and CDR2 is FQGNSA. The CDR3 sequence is CASSLLGTSRYSNQPQHF. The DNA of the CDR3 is TGTGCCAGCAGCCTACTGGGGACGAGCAGATATAGCAATCAGCCCCAGCATTTT.

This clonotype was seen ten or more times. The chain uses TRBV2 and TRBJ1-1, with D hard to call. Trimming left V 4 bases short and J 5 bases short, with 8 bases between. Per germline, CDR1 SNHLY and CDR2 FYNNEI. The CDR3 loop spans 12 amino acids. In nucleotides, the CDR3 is TGTGCCAGCAGTGTATCTGGTACTGAAGCTTTCTTT. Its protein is CASSVSGTEAFF. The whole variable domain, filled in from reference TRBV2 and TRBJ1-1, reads EPEVTQTPSHQVTQMGQEVILRCVPISNHLYFYWYRQILGQKVEFLVSFYNNEISEKSEIFDDQFSVERPDGSNFTLKIRSTKLEDSAMYFCASSVSGTEAFFGQGTRLTVV.